The clone carrying this TCR beta chain was seen only once. This sample is part of a study of blood T cell repertoires in COVID-19. Turning to the study itself: Sources were T cells, B-cell-depleted T cells, or PBMCs; the material itself was cDNA or gDNA.

Original handling: By means of reference gene primer amplification, nucleated cell counts were estimated. The repertoire was sequenced with immunoSEQ multiplex PCR; TCRdb's copy has only in-frame clones and lacks some. The DNA gave D and trimming, while V, J and clone size come from that table. The data contain 120,000 or so clones, approximately 80% of them singletons. Germline V lookup: CDR1 SGHTA, CDR2 FQGNSA. There are 15 residues in the CDR3. Unmatched junction bases numbered 7, after V lost 3 bases and J lost 3 bases. The specimen was peripheral blood. The V gene is TRBV7-2, the J gene TRBJ2-7, with TRBD2 matching over 8 bases. The sequence was collected from a man aged 65-85 years with acute or convalescent COVID-19. In DNA, the CDR3 is TGTGCCAGCAGCTTGACAGCGGGGGCCCGCTACGAGCAGTACTTC. Protein: CASSLTAGARYEQYF. The full variable domain, in which reference TRBV7-2 and TRBJ2-7 provide the parts outside the CDR3, is GAGVSQSPSNKVTEKGKDVELRCDPISGHTALYWYRQSLGQGLEFLIYFQGNSAPDKSGLPSDRFSAERTGGSVSTLTIQRTQQEDSAVYLCASSLTAGARYEQYFGPGTRLTVT.